One and the same sample provided the 25 T cell receptor beta chains below, sequenced in a study of blood T cell repertoires in COVID-19. TCRdb keeps only in-frame clones here, not all; method: immunoSEQ multiplex PCR. This table has roughly 27,000 clones, roughly three quarters appearing once. Sequencing used peripheral blood. All receptors derive from a man older than 75 with active or convalescent COVID-19.

V gene TRBV27 combines with J gene TRBJ2-1; TRBD1 aligns across 10 bases. V was clipped by 2 bases and J by 5 bases; unmatched bases: 3. Germline V lookup: CDR1 MNHEY, CDR2 SMNVEV (reference sequence). This CDR3 has 15 amino acids. The CDR3 region has the DNA TGTGCCAGCAGTTTAGACAGGGGGCCCCACAATGAGCAGTTCTTC. This gives the protein CASSLDRGPHNEQFF.

The chain combines TRBV6-2 or TRBV6-3 with TRBJ2-2, with a possible D match to TRBD1 (6 bases). V lost 4 bases to trimming and J lost 4 bases, with 13 bases between them. CDR1 and CDR2 (germline): MNHEY, SVGEGT. This CDR3 has 15 residues. The CDR3 region has the DNA TGTGCCAGCAGTTCGCAGGGGCTGGGCACCGGGGAGCTGTTTTTT. Protein product: CASSSQGLGTGELFF.

This clone occurred a few times. The chain joins TRBV11-2 to TRBJ1-2; D unclear. V lost 1 base and J lost 5, with 5 bases in between. This CDR3 is built from 12 residues. Germline CDR1 and CDR2: SGHAT and FQNNGV. This chain's CDR3 is CASSLGGYGYTF. CDR3 coding DNA: TGTGCCAGCAGCTTAGGCGGGTATGGCTACACCTTC.

The chain recombines TRBV29-1 with TRBJ2-1; TRBD1 matches at 9 bases. CDR1 and CDR2 (germline): SQVTM, ANQGSEA. CDR3 length equals 14 residues. Trimming removed 5 bases from V and 4 bases from J; junction bases left unmatched: 6. CDR3 sequence: CSVPGTGSYNEQFF. The CDR3 nucleotides are TGCAGCGTTCCCGGGACAGGGTCATACAATGAGCAGTTCTTC.

This sequence joins TRBV3-1 (or the pseudogene TRBV3-2) and TRBJ2-3; TRBD1 matches at 8 bases. Germline CDR1 is LGHDT and CDR2 is YNNKEL (reference sequence). Trimming at V came to 3 bases and at J to 4 bases, leaving 9 bases not matched to a gene. The CDR3 extends over 16 amino acids. The CDR3 region has the DNA TGTGCCAGCAGCCACAGGACAGGGAGACATTCAGATACGCAGTATTTT. This gives the protein CASSHRTGRHSDTQYF.

The chain couples TRBV9 to TRBJ2-5, with D possibly TRBD1 on 6 matching bases. The V gene lost 0 bases and the J gene lost 0 bases, with 6 bases spanning the gap. This CDR3 is 14 amino acids long. Germline V gene data show CDR1 as SGDLS and CDR2 as YYNGEE. The CDR3 DNA reads as TGTGCCAGCAGCGTAGGGGACAACCAAGAGACCCAGTACTTC. Encoded protein: CASSVGDNQETQYF.

V usage is TRBV2 and J usage is TRBJ2-1; TRBD2 is a possible D gene (5 bases). V lost 9 bases, J lost 5 bases, and 17 bases lay in between. Germline V lookup: CDR1 SNHLY, CDR2 FYNNEI. The CDR3 loop spans 14 amino acids. In DNA form, the CDR3 reads TGTGCCAGTAGACGATGGGTGCGGGACAATGAGCAGTTCTTC. Protein: CASRRWVRDNEQFF.

V usage is TRBV7-2 and J usage is TRBJ2-1; 7 bases are a match to TRBD1. V was clipped by 1 base and J by 5 bases; unmatched bases: 11. The CDR3 contains 17 residues. CDR1 and CDR2 from the germline V gene are SGHTA and FQGNSA. CDR3 amino acids: CASSLVKGANQNNEQFF. CDR3 sequence (DNA): TGTGCCAGCAGCTTAGTCAAGGGGGCAAACCAAAACAATGAGCAGTTCTTC. Drawing the rest from reference TRBV7-2 and TRBJ2-1, the complete variable domain is GAGVSQSPSNKVTEKGKDVELRCDPISGHTALYWYRQSLGQGLEFLIYFQGNSAPDKSGLPSDRFSAERTGGSVSTLTIQRTQQEDSAVYLCASSLVKGANQNNEQFFGPGTRLTVL.

This clone was seen a few times. J is TRBJ2-4 and V is TRBV27; 8 nucleotides align to TRBD1. The junction had 0 bases not matched to a gene; V was cut back by 2 bases and J by 6 bases. This CDR3 is 13 amino acids long. CDR1 is MNHEY and CDR2 is SMNVEV in the germline V gene (reference sequence). CDR3 sequence reads: CASSLDRGNIQYF. CDR3 sequence (DNA): TGTGCCAGCAGTTTAGACAGGGGAAACATTCAGTACTTC.

There are a few counts of this clone. Here the CDR3 DNA reads TGTGCCAGCAGTTGGGACTTCTTCTCGAGGCCTTATGGCTACACCTTC. Protein: CASSWDFFSRPYGYTF. The V call is TRBV5-7, the J call TRBJ1-2, with D possibly being TRBD1 (5 bases). TRBV5-7 is recorded as an ORF, its role being uncertain. Trimming stripped 5 bases from V and 5 bases from J, with 22 bases between. This CDR3 comprises 16 residues.

In nucleotides, the CDR3 is TGTGCCAGCAGTTTAATGGGGGCGTCAATTCCGAATCAGCCCCAGCATTTT. Protein product: CASSLMGASIPNQPQHF. V and J are TRBV27 and TRBJ1-5; a weak D match, TRBD1 (6 bases). V lost 2 bases and J lost 4, with 18 bases in between. The CDR3 extends over 17 amino acids. The germline CDR1 and CDR2 sequences are MNHEY and SMNVEV (reference sequence).

As concerns this clone: Germline and junction disagree at one end, which may indicate a read error. This chain connects TRBV19 to TRBJ1-1; weak D call: TRBD1 (6 bases). The CDR3 is 16 amino acids. Germline assignment: CDR1 LNHDA and CDR2 SQIVND (reference sequence). The CDR3 loop is CASSDGPGQGNPEAFF. DNA of the CDR3: TGTGCCAGTAGCGATGGACCGGGACAAGGGAACCCTGAAGCTTTCTTT.

Only a few counts were recorded for this clone. V is TRBV11-2 and J is TRBJ1-2; weak D call: TRBD1 (5 bases). Trimming stripped 1 base from V and 12 bases from J, with 18 bases between. The CDR3 length is 14 residues. CDR1 SGHAT and CDR2 FQNNGV come from the germline V gene. The CDR3 sequence: CASSLGVREDLHTF. The CDR3 region has the DNA TGTGCCAGCAGCTTAGGTGTCAGGGAGGACTTACACACCTTC.

CDR3 loop: CASSLGRGQGVYGYTF. In nucleotides, the CDR3 is TGTGCCAGCAGCTTGGGGAGGGGACAGGGGGTCTATGGCTACACCTTC. V is TRBV7-9 and J is TRBJ1-2, with 11 bases matching TRBD1. The CDR3 is 16 amino acids. Germline trimming cut 3 bases from V and 4 bases from J; bases unmatched to any gene: 7. Germline V gene data show CDR1 as SEHNR and CDR2 as FQNEAQ (reference sequence).

This clone came up a few times. The gene calls are TRBV19 and TRBJ2-3; D gene ambiguous. This CDR3 has 15 residues. Germline V lookup: CDR1 LNHDA, CDR2 SQIVND (reference sequence). Trimming left V 1 base short and J 5 bases short, with 13 bases between. The CDR3 protein is CASSIAPTRLDTQYF. CDR3 bases: TGTGCCAGTAGTATAGCCCCGACGAGGCTAGATACGCAGTATTTT.

The V gene is TRBV5-4, the J gene TRBJ2-3; 8 bases are shared with TRBD1. This CDR3 is 15 amino acids long. CDR1 and CDR2 (germline): SGHNT, YYREEE (reference sequence). J gave up 5 bases and V 4 bases, and 9 bases lay outside the gene matches. In DNA, the CDR3 is TGTGCCAGCAGCCTAGGACAGGGCGGGTTAGATACGCAGTATTTT. Translating gives CASSLGQGGLDTQYF.

This clone was observed a few times. The chain is built from TRBV29-1 and TRBJ2-7, with 7 nucleotides matching TRBD2. The CDR3 totals 15 residues. The V segment lost 8 bases and the J segment 4 bases; nucleotides outside the gene matches: 17. Per germline, CDR1 SQVTM and CDR2 ANQGSEA. The CDR3 region has the DNA TGCAGCTTGAAACGTGGGGCGGGAGTGGGATACGAGCAGTACTTC. This sequence encodes CSLKRGAGVGYEQYF.

This chain joins TRBV6-2 or TRBV6-3 and TRBJ2-3, with D possibly matching TRBD1 (5 bases). The CDR3 has 18 amino acids. Trimming cost V 5 bases and J 4 bases, with 25 bases left between them. The germline V gene encodes CDR1 MNHEY and CDR2 SVGEGT. The CDR3, as DNA: TGTGCCAGCAGTCCCATACGTCCGTGGCAGGGCAACCCAGATACGCAGTATTTT. Its translation is CASSPIRPWQGNPDTQYF.

The chain joins TRBV15 to TRBJ2-2; TRBD1 might be the D (6 bases). V lost 0 bases and J 6 bases, leaving 17 bases between the germline ends. This CDR3 has 17 amino acids. Germline CDR1 is LNHNV and CDR2 is YYDKDF (reference sequence). The CDR3 is CATSRDPGVVNSGELFF. DNA for the CDR3: TGTGCCACCAGCAGAGATCCAGGGGTGGTCAATTCCGGGGAGCTGTTTTTT. Using reference TRBV15 and TRBJ2-2 for the parts outside the CDR3, the full variable domain is DAMVIQNPRYQVTQFGKPVTLSCSQTLNHNVMYWYQQKSSQAPKLLFHYYDKDFNNEADTPDNFQSRRPNTSFCFLDIRSPGLGDTAMYLCATSRDPGVVNSGELFFGEGSRLTVL.

The chain uses TRBV18 and TRBJ2-2, with TRBD1 as a possible D gene (5 bases). This CDR3 spans 13 amino acids. The germline V and J ends were trimmed by 4 bases and 4 bases, with 7 bases remaining between them. CDR1 is KGHSH and CDR2 is LQKENI in the germline V gene. The CDR3, as DNA: TGTGCCAGCTCACTGACAGCCACCGGGGAGCTGTTTTTT. This codes for CASSLTATGELFF.

The CDR3 sequence is CSVGLFEFRTSGYSYEQYF. CDR3 coding DNA: TGCAGCGTAGGGCTATTTGAGTTCCGGACTAGCGGTTACTCCTACGAGCAGTACTTC. The V gene is TRBV29-1, the J gene TRBJ2-7; 10 nucleotides agree with TRBD2. Germline V gene sequence: CDR1 SQVTM, CDR2 ANQGSEA. The CDR3 sequence is 19 residues long. With V trimmed by 6 bases and J by 0 bases, 20 bases remained unmatched.

V and J are TRBV6-6 and TRBJ1-4, with D hard to call. Deletions cut 2 bases from V and 7 bases from J, with 5 bases between. From germline, CDR1 is MNHNY and CDR2 SVGAGI (reference sequence). The length of the CDR3 is 12 residues. CDR3 nucleotides: TGTGCCAGCAGTTACGGAGGTGAAAAACTGTTTTTT. Protein product: CASSYGGEKLFF.

This clone was observed a handful of times. This sequence joins TRBV19 and TRBJ1-1; D not resolved. The CDR3 has 14 residues. Trimming removed 7 bases at V and 0 bases at J, with 12 bases between. The V gene's germline CDR1 is LNHDA and CDR2 SQIVND (reference sequence). The CDR3 nucleotides are TGTGCCAGTACCCTGACAAACATGAACACTGAAGCTTTCTTT. Translated: CASTLTNMNTEAFF.

CDR3 region: CASSARPGQGTDTQYF. Here the CDR3 DNA reads TGCGCCAGCAGCGCACGCCCGGGACAGGGGACAGATACGCAGTATTTT. This chain uses TRBV5-1 with TRBJ2-3, with 10 nucleotides matching TRBD1. CDR3 length equals 16 residues. The trim removed 4 bases at V and 3 bases at J, leaving 8 bases unmatched. Per the germline V gene, CDR1 is SGHRS and CDR2 is YFSETQ.

The J gene is TRBJ1-3, the V gene TRBV9; D not certain. The CDR3 sequence is 16 residues long. V was clipped by 3 bases and J by 4 bases, with 17 bases between them. CDR1 is SGDLS, CDR2 YYNGEE, per germline. The CDR3 sequence: CASSALSTVEGNTIYF. The CDR3 nucleotides read TGTGCCAGCAGCGCTCTCTCGACTGTAGAAGGAAACACCATATATTTT.